Each of the 22 T cell receptor beta chains below was sequenced from the same sample in a study of Ad26.COV2.S vaccination and SARS-CoV-2 variants. Noted treatment: roughly 20 received Ad26.COV2.S at low or high dose, single or two shots; roughly five received placebo; per-sample allocation not given. Sampling was done on day 63 after the first vaccine or placebo injection. The repertoire was sequenced with immunoSEQ multiplex PCR; TCRdb's copy has only in-frame clones and lacks some. The sample holds about 400,000 clones, 88% seen once. The specimen comprised peripheral blood, sampled in a trial of Ad26.COV2.S vaccine versus placebo. These receptors were taken from a person between 18 and 60 years old who received the Ad26.COV2.S COVID-19 vaccine or a placebo.

V and J are TRBV28 and TRBJ1-5; D is unresolved. The germline gives CDR1 MDHEN, CDR2 SYDVKM. The germline V and J ends were trimmed by 5 bases and 7 bases, with 15 bases remaining between them. There are 14 residues in the CDR3. CDR3 residues: CASSPILGGQPQHF. The CDR3 DNA is TGTGCCAGCAGTCCCATCTTAGGAGGCCAGCCCCAGCATTTT.

The chain links TRBV20-1 to TRBJ2-7; D is uncertain. The CDR3 runs 13 residues. Germline-derived CDR1 and CDR2 are DFQATT and SNEGSKA (reference sequence). Trimming shortened V by 3 bases and J by 3 bases, and 12 bases separated the two germline ends. CDR3 loop: CSASSTPVYEQYF. CDR3 in DNA: TGCAGTGCTAGTTCTACCCCAGTCTACGAGCAGTACTTC.

The chain recombines TRBV6-5 with TRBJ2-2, with 10 bases fitting TRBD2. The CDR3 is 15 amino acids. Germline CDR1 is MNHEY and CDR2 is SVGAGI. The J segment lost 7 bases and the V segment lost 6 bases, leaving 8 bases of the junction unmatched. CDR3 bases: TGTGCCAGCAGCACCACTAGCGGGGTTGTCGGGGAGCTGTTTTTT. This encodes CASSTTSGVVGELFF.

The chain combines TRBV28 with TRBJ2-1; 7 nucleotides match TRBD1. The CDR3 sequence is 14 residues long. Germline loops: CDR1 MDHEN, CDR2 SYDVKM. Trimming at V came to 5 bases and at J to 8 bases, leaving 9 bases not matched to a gene. The CDR3 region is CASSGRTQGYEQFF. CDR3 nucleotide sequence: TGTGCCAGCAGTGGCCGAACACAGGGGTATGAGCAGTTCTTC. The variable domain in full, with the rest retrieved from reference TRBV28 and TRBJ2-1, is DVKVTQSSRYLVKRTGEKVFLECVQDMDHENMFWYRQDPGLGLRLIYFSYDVKMKEKGDIPEGYSVSREKKERFSLILESASTNQTSMYLCASSGRTQGYEQFFGPGTRLTVL.

This clone was detected once. V usage is TRBV4-1 and J usage is TRBJ1-4; D is unresolved. Per germline, CDR1 MGHRA and CDR2 YSYEKL. This CDR3 comprises 14 residues. Trimming took 6 bases from V and 8 from J, leaving 16 bases between them. CDR3 in DNA: TGCGCCAGCAGGGACGTCGGTGGGAAGGAAAAACTGTTTTTT. Amino acid sequence: CASRDVGGKEKLFF.

V usage is TRBV2 and J usage is TRBJ2-7, with 13 bases identical to TRBD2. The junction had 10 bases not matched to a gene; V was cut back by 5 bases and J by 6 bases. CDR1 is SNHLY and CDR2 is FYNNEI in the germline V gene. There are 16 residues in the CDR3. CDR3 amino acids: CASSPPALAGGLEQYF. CDR3 nucleotides: TGTGCCAGCAGTCCTCCCGCACTAGCGGGGGGGCTCGAGCAGTACTTC.

CDR3 nucleotides: TGTGCCAGCAGCCCTCAACAGGGGGCGGGATACAATGAGCAGTTCTTC. It translates to CASSPQQGAGYNEQFF. V and J are TRBV7-7 and TRBJ2-1, with 9 bases fitting TRBD1. The V and J ends lost 5 bases and 4 bases, in that order; junction bases with no gene match: 9. This CDR3 is 16 amino acids long. The V gene's germline CDR1 is SSHAT and CDR2 FNYEAQ (reference sequence).

A few counts support this clone. The chain employs TRBV2 and TRBJ1-1; TRBD1 is a possible D gene (5 bases). Germline-derived CDR1 and CDR2 are SNHLY and FYNNEI. The CDR3 is made up of 15 amino acids. V shed 5 bases and J shed 3 bases, with 16 bases lying between them. CDR3 region: CASSRTTGSDTEAFF. The CDR3 bases are TGTGCCAGCAGTCGGACAACGGGGTCGGACACTGAAGCTTTCTTT.

The rearrangement links TRBV9 to TRBJ1-3; maybe TRBD1 (5 bases). V was pared by 1 base and J by 0 bases, with 11 bases between. Germline V gene lookup returns CDR1 SGDLS and CDR2 YYNGEE. The length of the CDR3 is 16 residues. The DNA for the CDR3 is TGTGCCAGCAGCGTATCCGGGGGGTACTCTGGAAACACCATATATTTT. This gives the protein CASSVSGGYSGNTIYF.

The genes are TRBV5-4 and TRBJ2-3; 11 bases map to TRBD2. The CDR3 has 16 amino acids. The V gene's germline CDR1 is SGHNT and CDR2 YYREEE (reference sequence). Germline trimming cut 3 bases from V and 2 bases from J; bases unmatched to any gene: 5. CDR3 residues: CASSSLAGGYTDTQYF. The DNA of the CDR3 is TGTGCCAGCAGCTCCCTAGCGGGGGGCTACACAGATACGCAGTATTTT.

V is TRBV6-5 and J is TRBJ2-5, with D possibly TRBD2 on 5 matching bases. V dropped 4 bases and J dropped 7 bases, with 16 bases sitting between them. The CDR3 is 14 residues long. The germline gives CDR1 MNHEY, CDR2 SVGAGI. Here the CDR3 reads CASSLNPRAGTQYF. CDR3 nucleotides: TGTGCCAGCAGTTTAAACCCTCGGGCGGGGACCCAGTACTTC.

The V call is TRBV12-3 or TRBV12-4, the J call TRBJ2-7, with D perhaps matching TRBD1 (6 bases). Trimming cost V 6 bases and J 3 bases, with 6 bases left between them. The CDR3 runs to 11 residues. CDR3 nucleotide sequence: TGTGCCAGCAGGACAGGCTACGAGCAGTACTTC. This sequence encodes CASRTGYEQYF.

The CDR3 region has the DNA TGCGCCAGCAGCCGACGCTTAGCGGGTACGAACACCGGGGAGCTGTTTTTT. Its protein is CASSRRLAGTNTGELFF. The chain employs TRBV4-3 and TRBJ2-2; 7 bases match TRBD2. From germline, CDR1 is LGHNA and CDR2 YSLEER. With V trimmed by 4 bases and J by 0 bases, 8 bases remained unmatched. The CDR3 runs to 17 residues.

CDR3 protein: CASSLYDGRNGYTF. Written as DNA, the CDR3 is TGCGCCAGCAGCTTGTACGACGGCCGCAACGGCTACACCTTC. The chain combines TRBV5-1 with TRBJ1-2; no firm D call. CDR1 is SGHRS, CDR2 YFSETQ, per germline. The CDR3 has 14 residues. The V end lost 1 base, the J end lost 8 bases, and 15 bases lay between the germline ends.

The V gene is TRBV6-2 or TRBV6-3, the J gene TRBJ1-2, with no clear D. Germline values: CDR1 MNHEY, CDR2 SVGEGT. CDR3 length equals 11 residues. Trimming shortened V by 5 bases and J by 2 bases, and 3 bases separated the two germline ends. This CDR3 reads CASSDNYGYTF. The CDR3 DNA reads TGTGCCAGCAGTGACAACTATGGCTACACCTTC.

The J gene is TRBJ2-7, the V gene TRBV13; 11 nucleotides match TRBD2. Trimming took 5 bases from V and 5 from J; bases not matched to a gene: 8. The CDR3 has 15 residues. Germline V lookup: CDR1 PRHDT, CDR2 FYEKMQ (reference sequence). This CDR3 is CASSTRLAGRNEQYF. CDR3 coding DNA: TGTGCCAGCAGCACGAGACTAGCGGGGAGGAACGAGCAGTACTTC. Looking up the rest from reference TRBV13 and TRBJ2-7 gives the full variable domain: AAGVIQSPRHLIKEKRETATLKCYPIPRHDTVYWYQQGPGQDPQFLISFYEKMQSDKGSIPDRFSAQQFSDYHSELNMSSLELGDSALYFCASSTRLAGRNEQYFGPGTRLTVT.

The CDR3 here is CASSPLGAGNTIYF. In DNA, the CDR3 is TGCGCCAGCAGCCCGTTGGGGGCTGGAAACACCATATATTTT. This chain connects TRBV5-1 to TRBJ1-3, with D possibly TRBD1 on 5 matching bases. The V end lost 4 bases, the J end lost 2 bases, and 10 bases lay between the germline ends. This CDR3 comprises 14 residues. Germline V gene lookup returns CDR1 SGHRS and CDR2 YFSETQ. Drawing the rest from reference TRBV5-1 and TRBJ1-3, the complete variable domain is KAGVTQTPRYLIKTRGQQVTLSCSPISGHRSVSWYQQTPGQGLQFLFEYFSETQRNKGNFPGRFSGRQFSNSRSEMNVSTLELGDSALYLCASSPLGAGNTIYFGEGSWLTVV.

This rearrangement joins TRBV2 to TRBJ2-1, with D unclear. V lost 3 bases to trimming and J lost 0 bases, with 12 bases between them. Germline assignment: CDR1 SNHLY and CDR2 FYNNEI. CDR3 length equals 16 residues. DNA for the CDR3: TGTGCCAGCAGTGACAAGACCCCGAGCTCCTACAATGAGCAGTTCTTC. As protein: CASSDKTPSSYNEQFF.

The sample holds one count of this clone. The rearrangement links TRBV3-1 (or the pseudogene TRBV3-2) to TRBJ2-3; no definite D call. Germline V CDR1 and CDR2: LGHDT, YNNKEL (reference sequence). V was pared by 1 base and J by 4 bases, with 6 bases between. This CDR3 has 13 residues. The CDR3 coding sequence is TGTGCCAGCAGCCAAGGTGTGCCAGATACGCAGTATTTT. Protein: CASSQGVPDTQYF.

This clone was detected a few times. The chain has TRBV7-2 and TRBJ2-1, with D possibly matching TRBD2 (6 bases). Germline-derived CDR1 and CDR2 are SGHTA and FQGNSA. V lost 1 base, J lost 8 bases, and 12 bases lay in between. The CDR3 contains 14 residues. This chain's CDR3 is CASSLVLAVDEQFF. In nucleotides, the CDR3 is TGTGCCAGCAGCTTAGTTTTAGCGGTGGATGAGCAGTTCTTC.

CDR3 bases: TGTGCCAGCAGTCCCCGGACAGCCACCGCGGGATGGGGGGCCAACGTCCTGACTTTC. It translates to CASSPRTATAGWGANVLTF. J is TRBJ2-6 and V is TRBV6-2 or TRBV6-3; D might be TRBD1 or TRBD2, each matching 6 bases. The CDR3 is 19 residues long. Trimming cost V 5 bases and J 4 bases, with 24 bases left between them. Germline V gives CDR1 MNHEY, CDR2 SVGEGT.

The V call is TRBV29-1, the J call TRBJ1-1; 8 bases align to TRBD1. The CDR3 sequence is 17 residues long. Germline CDR1 and CDR2: SQVTM and ANQGSEA. J was trimmed by 2 bases and V by 4 bases; bases with no gene match: 15. The chain's CDR3 is CSVADPRDRSLNTEAFF. The DNA for the CDR3 is TGCAGCGTTGCCGACCCCCGGGACAGGTCTCTTAACACTGAAGCTTTCTTT.